This T cell receptor (beta chain) was sequenced in a study of CD8 T cells in ankylosing spondylitis. In germline, CDR1 is MNHEY, CDR2 SVGAGI. The CDR3 totals 15 residues. Trimming pared 5 bases from V and 3 bases from J, leaving 16 bases between. Preparation of TCR beta libraries was done by quantitative 5'-RACE with molecular barcodes. TCRdb re-derived calls from the 5' RACE reads in MiXCR, one entry per CDR3 protein. This table holds approximately 300,000 distinct CDR3 sequences, less than 25% found once. This clonotype appeared a few times. The sequence came from a female donor with ankylosing spondylitis or in good health (not recorded which). Sequencing was performed on blood, either unsorted or a sorted T cell fraction (not recorded which). The chain joins TRBV6-5 to TRBJ1-1, with D tentatively TRBD1 (6 bases). Here the CDR3 reads CASSIQGKGDTEAFF. Written as DNA, the CDR3 is TGTGCCAGCAGTATACAGGGAAAGGGGGACACTGAAGCTTTCTTT.